This T cell receptor (beta chain) was documented in a study of identical twins. Germline CDR1 MGHRA, CDR2 YSYEKL. V was trimmed by 4 bases and J by 2 bases, leaving 12 bases between them. There are 14 residues in the CDR3. One entry per CDR3 protein, called by TCRdb with MiXCR from the 5' RACE reads. The profile shows 700,000 to 950,000 distinct CDR3 sequences, 9% to 15% of them singletons. There are many counts of this clonotype. This sample was also put to use in a study of yellow fever vaccine responses in identical twins.

The sample consisted of PBMCs. This clonotype originated in a woman under 30 in good health. This rearrangement joins TRBV4-1 to TRBJ2-7, with D possibly being TRBD1 or TRBD2 (5 bases each). In DNA form, the CDR3 reads TGCGCCAGCAGCCGAGGGGTATCCCCCTACGAGCAGTACTTC. This encodes CASSRGVSPYEQYF.